A single sample gave rise to the 30 T cell receptor beta chains below, sequenced in a study of T cells after yellow fever vaccination. A single record per CDR3 protein comes from TCRdb applying MiXCR to the 5' RACE reads. Here the sample spans around 500,000 distinct CDR3 sequences, just over 20% being singletons. Sequenced here: PBMCs, sampled about 21 days after the first yellow fever vaccination. These receptors all come from a man between 18 and 29 years old who received the YFV17D yellow fever vaccine.

V gene TRBV5-1 combines with J gene TRBJ2-5, with 14 bases identical to TRBD2. V gave up 4 bases and J gave up 2 bases; unmatched junction bases: 7. The CDR3 extends over 17 amino acids. The V gene's germline CDR1 is SGHRS and CDR2 YFSETQ. CDR3 protein: CASSPRLAGGPQETQYF. The DNA of the CDR3 is TGCGCCAGCAGCCCCCGACTAGCGGGGGGGCCGCAAGAGACCCAGTACTTC.

The rearrangement joins TRBV5-6 to TRBJ1-2, with TRBD1 matching over 9 bases. Looked up from germline, CDR1 is SGHDT and CDR2 is YYEEEE. The CDR3 totals 15 residues. The junction had 7 bases not matched to a gene; V was cut back by 3 bases and J by 4 bases. The CDR3 DNA is TGTGCCAGCAGCTGGGACAGGGCGATGAGCTATGGCTACACCTTC. Amino acids: CASSWDRAMSYGYTF.

This chain uses TRBV6-1 with TRBJ2-5; D gene ambiguous. Deletions cut 7 bases from V and 5 bases from J, with 20 bases between. The CDR3 loop spans 15 amino acids. The germline CDR1 and CDR2 sequences are MNHNS and SASEGT. The chain's CDR3 is CASTRVARVSETQYF. CDR3 coding DNA: TGTGCCAGCACCCGAGTGGCCCGGGTCTCGGAGACCCAGTACTTC.

The chain has TRBV2 and TRBJ2-5, with TRBD1 identical over 8 bases. The germline CDR1 and CDR2 sequences are SNHLY and FYNNEI. CDR3 size: 13 residues. The ends lost 5 bases at V and 6 bases at J; junction bases unmatched: 5. In nucleotides, the CDR3 is TGTGCCAGCAGTTCACAGGGGGTGAAGACCCAGTACTTC. Protein sequence: CASSSQGVKTQYF.

This clonotype was seen only a few times. The chain joins TRBV12-3 or TRBV12-4 to TRBJ1-2; D not certain. V was trimmed by 0 bases and J by 4 bases, leaving 15 bases between them. The CDR3 runs to 16 residues. The CDR3 nucleotides are TGTGCCAGCAGTTTAGCATTGTTATCAAAACCCTATGGCTACACCTTC. This encodes CASSLALLSKPYGYTF.

This clonotype was counted between two and nine times. The V and J genes are TRBV12-3 or TRBV12-4 and TRBJ1-3, with D perhaps matching TRBD1 (6 bases). This CDR3 spans 13 amino acids. The germline V and J ends were trimmed by 7 bases and 7 bases, with 14 bases remaining between them. In DNA, the CDR3 is TGTGCCAGCACCCAAGGAGGGGGGAACACCATATATTTT. Translated: CASTQGGGNTIYF.

The chain has TRBV20-1 and TRBJ2-7, with 7 bases identical to TRBD1. The CDR3 totals 13 residues. The germline V gene has CDR1 DFQATT and CDR2 SNEGSKA (reference sequence). V shed 1 base and J 7 bases; nucleotides not matched to a gene: 7. This chain's CDR3 is CSARGRQGYEQYV. DNA for the CDR3: TGCAGTGCTAGAGGCCGACAGGGTTATGAGCAGTACGTC.

This clonotype occurred many times. J is TRBJ2-1 and V is TRBV6-1; 8 positions agree with TRBD1. Germline assignment: CDR1 MNHNS and CDR2 SASEGT. This CDR3 is 15 amino acids long. The junction had 9 bases not matched to a gene; V was cut back by 6 bases and J by 5 bases. This CDR3 is CASSPDRESHNEQFF. The CDR3 bases are TGTGCCAGCAGCCCGGACAGGGAGTCCCACAATGAGCAGTTCTTC.

This clonotype was seen just once. The chain joins TRBV18 to TRBJ2-3; possible D gene TRBD2, 5 bases. Germline CDR1 reads KGHSH; CDR2 reads LQKENI. V gave up 4 bases and J gave up 2 bases, with 13 bases separating them. The CDR3 runs 15 residues. DNA for the CDR3: TGTGCCAGCTCACGTGTCGGACTCTACACAGATACGCAGTATTTT. Encoded protein: CASSRVGLYTDTQYF.

The V and J genes are TRBV12-3 or TRBV12-4 and TRBJ1-4; the D is unclear. The ends were cut back, 6 bases at V and 4 bases at J, with 15 bases in the middle. CDR3 size: 15 residues. This chain's CDR3 is CASSLAGFGNEKLFF. CDR3 in DNA: TGTGCCAGCAGCCTGGCGGGGTTCGGTAATGAAAAACTGTTTTTT.

This clonotype was seen a few times. The V gene is TRBV7-9, the J gene TRBJ1-5; tentative D call: TRBD1 (5 bases). Trimming took 4 bases from V and 7 from J, leaving 17 bases between them. The CDR3 extends over 15 amino acids. Germline CDR1 reads SEHNR; CDR2 reads FQNEAQ (reference sequence). CDR3 sequence: CASSSLSGIGQPQHF. The CDR3 nucleotides read TGTGCCAGCAGCTCCTTATCAGGGATCGGACAGCCCCAGCATTTT.

This clonotype was counted between two and nine times. The chain recombines TRBV7-3 with TRBJ1-2, with D perhaps matching TRBD1 (6 bases). Germline V gene sequence: CDR1 SGHTA, CDR2 FQGTGA. Trimming shortened V by 5 bases and J by 11 bases, and 15 bases separated the two germline ends. This CDR3 has 12 residues. CDR3 sequence: CASSPRGGPYTF. CDR3 sequence (DNA): TGTGCCAGCAGCCCGAGGGGGGGCCCTTACACCTTC.

The rearrangement links TRBV4-3 to TRBJ2-2; no reliable D call. V lost 0 bases, J lost 4 bases, and 12 bases lay in between. Germline loops: CDR1 LGHNA, CDR2 YSLEER. The CDR3 totals 16 residues. The CDR3 DNA reads TGCGCCAGCAGCCAAGATCGTCCCGGGCTCACCGGGGAGCTGTTTTTT. This gives the protein CASSQDRPGLTGELFF.

This clonotype was seen a handful of times. The chain carries TRBV10-1 and TRBJ2-7; 7 positions match TRBD1. Losses at the gene ends were 6 bases for V and 5 bases for J; bases not matched to a gene: 10. Germline V CDR1 and CDR2: WNHNN, SYGVQD (reference sequence). This CDR3 spans 14 amino acids. The CDR3 here is CASSPDRIGDEQYF. The CDR3 region has the DNA TGCGCCAGCAGCCCGGACAGGATCGGCGACGAGCAGTACTTC.

This clonotype has only a few counts. The rearrangement joins TRBV27 to TRBJ2-7, with D possibly being TRBD1 (6 bases). The CDR3 consists of 13 residues. V lost 2 bases to trimming and J lost 6 bases, with 11 bases between them. Looked up from germline, CDR1 is MNHEY and CDR2 is SMNVEV (reference sequence). The CDR3 DNA reads as TGTGCCAGCAGTTTAGTCGCAGGGGTCGAGCAGTACTTC. Its protein product is CASSLVAGVEQYF.

This chain links TRBV5-5 with TRBJ1-1; D might be TRBD1 (6 bases). Germline V CDR1 and CDR2: SGHKS, YYEKEE (reference sequence). The germline V and J ends were trimmed by 1 base and 11 bases, with 21 bases remaining between them. CDR3 size: 15 residues. CDR3 residues: CASSLPRGGASQAFF. In DNA, the CDR3 is TGTGCCAGCAGCTTGCCCCGGGGGGGCGCATCCCAGGCTTTCTTT. Looking up the rest from reference TRBV5-5 and TRBJ1-1 gives the full variable domain: DAGVTQSPTHLIKTRGQQVTLRCSPISGHKSVSWYQQVLGQGPQFIFQYYEKEERGRGNFPDRFSARQFPNYSSELNVNALLLGDSALYLCASSLPRGGASQAFFGQGTRLTVV.

V usage is TRBV18 and J usage is TRBJ2-7; D gene uncertain. The CDR3 has 14 amino acids. CDR1 KGHSH and CDR2 LQKENI come from the germline V gene. V lost 2 bases, J lost 0 bases, and 8 bases lay in between. The chain's CDR3 is CASSPGVSSYEQYV. The CDR3 DNA reads TGTGCCAGCTCACCAGGGGTCAGCTCCTACGAGCAGTACGTC.

The chain links TRBV27 to TRBJ2-7, with D maybe TRBD1 (5 bases). Deletions cut 6 bases from V and 4 bases from J, with 22 bases between. This CDR3 spans 16 amino acids. The germline V gene encodes CDR1 MNHEY and CDR2 SMNVEV (reference sequence). The CDR3 loop reads CASSPNPRAIPYEQYV. As DNA, the CDR3 is TGTGCCAGCAGCCCCAATCCCAGGGCCATACCATACGAGCAGTACGTC.

This clonotype was detected ten times or more. This chain joins TRBV4-2 and TRBJ2-3, with D tentatively TRBD2 (6 bases). CDR3 length: 17 residues. Germline CDR1 reads LGHNA; CDR2 reads YNFKEQ. With 2 bases removed from V and 1 base from J, the gap between germline ends came to 16 bases. CDR3 protein: CASSQRSFGGGTDTQYF. CDR3 bases: TGTGCCAGCAGCCAACGGTCCTTCGGCGGGGGCACAGATACGCAGTATTTT.

V usage is TRBV5-1 and J usage is TRBJ1-6; D might be TRBD1 (6 bases). Between the trimmed V and J ends, which lost 1 base and 10 bases, there was a span of 18 bases. This CDR3 is 16 amino acids long. CDR1 and CDR2 (germline): SGHRS, YFSETQ. DNA for the CDR3: TGCGCCAGCAGCTTGTACTCGGACAGCCTTGGCTCACCCCTCCACTTT. It translates to CASSLYSDSLGSPLHF. The full variable domain, in which reference TRBV5-1 and TRBJ1-6 provide the parts outside the CDR3, is KAGVTQTPRYLIKTRGQQVTLSCSPISGHRSVSWYQQTPGQGLQFLFEYFSETQRNKGNFPGRFSGRQFSNSRSEMNVSTLELGDSALYLCASSLYSDSLGSPLHFGNGTRLTVT.

This clonotype was seen a few times. The J gene is TRBJ2-5, the V gene TRBV18, with D perhaps TRBD1 (5 bases). There are 12 residues in the CDR3. V was shortened by 3 bases and J by 6 bases, with 8 bases between the two germline ends. CDR1 and CDR2 from the germline V gene are KGHSH and LQKENI. The CDR3 DNA sequence: TGTGCCAGCTCACCTCGACAGCAGACCCAGTACTTC. Protein sequence: CASSPRQQTQYF.

This chain joins TRBV3-1 and TRBJ2-3; tentatively, D is TRBD2 (5 bases). V was trimmed by 2 bases and J by 6 bases, leaving 18 bases between them. The CDR3 runs to 16 residues. Germline V gene sequence: CDR1 LGHDT, CDR2 YNNKEL (reference sequence). CDR3 DNA: TGTGCCAGCAGCCAACCCCGGGGTAGTTCGCGGGATACGCAGTATTTT. Translated: CASSQPRGSSRDTQYF.

This clonotype was observed many times. This chain connects TRBV18 to TRBJ2-3; 8 positions match TRBD2. The CDR3 has 14 amino acids. Trimming took 3 bases from V and 1 from J; bases not matched to a gene: 0. Germline CDR1 is KGHSH and CDR2 is LQKENI. The CDR3 coding sequence is TGTGCCAGCTCACCGACTAGCGGCACAGATACGCAGTATTTT. It translates to CASSPTSGTDTQYF.

V is TRBV27 and J is TRBJ2-7; 7 bases are a match to TRBD1. CDR1 and CDR2 (germline): MNHEY, SMNVEV (reference sequence). The CDR3 is 20 residues long. The V segment lost 5 bases and the J segment 0 bases; nucleotides outside the gene matches: 22. CDR3 DNA sequence: TGTGCCAGCAGTAAAATCCCGCTGGGATTAACCGGGACAGACTCCTACGAGCAGTACTTC. This gives the protein CASSKIPLGLTGTDSYEQYF.

This clonotype was detected a few times. In nucleotides, the CDR3 is TGTGCCATCAGTGAGTCGAGAACTATTCAAGAGACCCAGTACTTC. It encodes CAISESRTIQETQYF. The V call is TRBV10-3, the J call TRBJ2-5; D remains unclear. Germline V gives CDR1 ENHRY, CDR2 SYGVKD. V was trimmed by 0 bases and J by 2 bases, leaving 10 bases between them. This CDR3 is 15 amino acids long.

This chain joins TRBV7-3 and TRBJ2-6, with no clear D. Trimming pared 1 base from V and 1 base from J, leaving 5 bases between. The CDR3 is 15 residues long. The germline gives CDR1 SGHTA, CDR2 FQGTGA. The CDR3 coding sequence is TGTGCCAGCAGCTTAATGGGTTCTGGGGCCAACGTCCTGACTTTC. It translates to CASSLMGSGANVLTF. Variable domain in full (rest from reference TRBV7-3 and TRBJ2-6): GAGVSQTPSNKVTEKGKYVELRCDPISGHTALYWYRQSLGQGPEFLIYFQGTGAADDSGLPNDRFFAVRPEGSVSTLKIQRTERGDSAVYLCASSLMGSGANVLTFGAGSRLTVL.

The sample holds a few counts of this clonotype. The gene calls are TRBV5-4 and TRBJ1-2; D remains unclear. CDR1 is SGHNT and CDR2 is YYREEE in the germline V gene (reference sequence). The V gene lost 0 bases and the J gene lost 6 bases, with 18 bases spanning the gap. There are 16 residues in the CDR3. The CDR3 spells CASSLAFPTGKDGYTF. The CDR3 nucleotides read TGTGCCAGCAGCTTGGCCTTCCCGACTGGGAAGGATGGCTACACCTTC.

There are a few counts of this clonotype. The V call is TRBV7-2, the J call TRBJ1-3; D call uncertain. The CDR3 covers 15 residues. Trimming cost V 7 bases and J 0 bases, with 13 bases left between them. CDR1 is SGHTA and CDR2 is FQGNSA in the germline V gene. The CDR3 DNA reads TGTGCCAGCACCCGAGAGGAGAGCTCTGGAAACACCATATATTTT. This sequence encodes CASTREESSGNTIYF.

This clonotype was counted only a few times. This chain links TRBV4-3 with TRBJ1-2, with 8 bases matching TRBD1. The CDR3 length is 16 residues. Per germline, CDR1 LGHNA and CDR2 YSLEER. V trimming: 1 base; J trimming: 0 bases; junction bases outside the gene matches: 4. The CDR3 reads CASSQAPGQANYGYTF. The CDR3 nucleotides read TGCGCCAGCAGCCAAGCCCCGGGACAGGCTAACTATGGCTACACCTTC.

There are many counts of this clonotype. The chain recombines TRBV5-4 with TRBJ2-3; the match to TRBD2 covers 10 bases. Germline loops: CDR1 SGHNT, CDR2 YYREEE (reference sequence). This CDR3 has 16 amino acids. V lost 0 bases and J lost 5; bases outside the gene matches: 6. CDR3 DNA sequence: TGTGCCAGCAGCTTGGCCAGCGGGGGGGCCGGAGATACGCAGTATTTT. It codes for CASSLASGGAGDTQYF. Full variable domain (rest looked up from reference TRBV5-4 and TRBJ2-3): ETGVTQSPTHLIKTRGQQVTLRCSSQSGHNTVSWYQQALGQGPQFIFQYYREEENGRGNFPPRFSGLQFPNYSSELNVNALELDDSALYLCASSLASGGAGDTQYFGPGTRLTVL.